Sequencing of this TCR beta chain was carried out in a study of cytomegalovirus exposure and HLA in healthy donors. Study context: In an earlier analysis, around 100 million unique TCR beta sequences were found from approximately 170 million T cells. Genetic ancestry analysis placed around 76% of the roughly 400 donors that were genotyped in the Caucasian-associated cluster.

Points from the study as a whole: In all likelihood, a cluster of highly shared sequence variants was a sequencing artifact.

CDR3 size: 15 residues. CDR1 and CDR2 from the germline V gene are MGHRA and YSYEKL. J was trimmed by 4 bases and V by 1 base; bases with no gene match: 3. Use of 60 Vbeta and 13 Jbeta primers characterized the PCR. Original data processing: About 83 million unique TCR beta chains, roughly 11 million shared, were counted in a later analysis. Here immunoSEQ multiplex PCR was the method, and the copy in TCRdb shows in-frame clones only, minus some. V, J and clone size derive from that table, while D and trimming were established from the DNA sequence. The sample includes 150,000 or so clones, about 80% of them seen just once. This clone was detected a few times. What it binds is not known.

This clonotype was sampled from a woman in her forties or fifties in good health and CMV-seropositive. The chain is built from TRBV4-1 and TRBJ2-3; 9 bases fit TRBD2. Sequencing was performed on PBMCs. The CDR3 loop reads CASSQVQREADTQYF. The CDR3 coding sequence is TGCGCCAGCAGCCAAGTCCAGCGGGAGGCAGATACGCAGTATTTT.